One sample yielded the 30 T cell receptor beta chains listed below, sequenced in a study of shared clonotypes between healthy human individuals. Using immunoSEQ multiplex PCR, the repertoire was profiled, and TCRdb retains in-frame clones only, with some absent. The sample contains about 1,900,000 clones, approximately 94% of which appear only once. Naive CD8 cells comprised CD45RO-negative, CCR7-positively selected cells, excluding terminally differentiated effector memory CD45RA+ cells. Sequenced input: naive CD8+ T cells sorted from blood. These receptors originate from a man between 18 and 35 years old in good health.

The chain links TRBV4-1 to TRBJ1-2, with 9 positions matching TRBD1. Losses at the gene ends were 4 bases for V and 4 bases for J; bases not matched to a gene: 10. The CDR3 length is 16 residues. Germline V gene sequence: CDR1 MGHRA, CDR2 YSYEKL. CDR3 residues: CASSPVPGQGGYGYTF. The CDR3 DNA is TGCGCCAGCAGCCCGGTCCCGGGACAGGGCGGCTATGGCTACACCTTC.

The chain recombines TRBV5-1 with TRBJ1-1; 9 nucleotides align to TRBD1. J gave up 4 bases and V 4 bases, and 11 bases lay outside the gene matches. Germline CDR1 and CDR2: SGHRS and YFSETQ. This CDR3 contains 16 residues. CDR3 sequence (DNA): TGCGCCAGCAGCCCGGGGACAGGGAATGGGGCCACTGAAGCTTTCTTT. Protein sequence: CASSPGTGNGATEAFF.

This clone showed up just once. This chain connects TRBV6-6 to TRBJ2-6, with 7 bases matching TRBD2. The CDR3 has 15 amino acids. Germline CDR1 reads MNHNY; CDR2 reads SVGAGI (reference sequence). J gave up 4 bases and V 5 bases, and 5 bases lay outside the gene matches. The chain's CDR3 is CASSALAYGANVLTF. DNA for the CDR3: TGTGCCAGCAGTGCACTAGCGTACGGGGCCAACGTCCTGACTTTC.

The chain employs TRBV5-4 and TRBJ2-7; D remains ambiguous. The CDR3 is 14 amino acids. V was cut by 0 bases and J by 0 bases, with 7 bases left in between. The V gene's germline CDR1 is SGHNT and CDR2 YYREEE (reference sequence). The CDR3 nucleotides read TGTGCCAGCAGCTTGGGCAGCAACTCCTACGAGCAGTACTTC. It codes for CASSLGSNSYEQYF. The variable domain in full, completed from reference TRBV5-4 and TRBJ2-7, reads ETGVTQSPTHLIKTRGQQVTLRCSSQSGHNTVSWYQQALGQGPQFIFQYYREEENGRGNFPPRFSGLQFPNYSSELNVNALELDDSALYLCASSLGSNSYEQYFGPGTRLTVT.

V usage is TRBV7-6 and J usage is TRBJ2-7; D call uncertain. V was shortened by 1 base and J by 3 bases, with 10 bases between the two germline ends. CDR1 is SGHVS and CDR2 is FNYEAQ in the germline V gene. The CDR3 has 14 residues. The CDR3 is CASSLDHYGYEQYF. DNA for the CDR3: TGTGCCAGCAGCTTAGACCATTATGGCTACGAGCAGTACTTC.

The rearrangement uses TRBV9 and TRBJ2-5; D is unresolved. The CDR3 spans 13 residues. Trimming removed 3 bases at V and 1 base at J, with 7 bases between. Germline V gene data show CDR1 as SGDLS and CDR2 as YYNGEE. The CDR3 region has the DNA TGTGCCAGCAGCGGTGTGGTCCAAGAGACCCAGTACTTC. This translates into CASSGVVQETQYF.

A word on this clone: Additional DNA sequences in this sample encode the identical CDR3. The V and J genes are TRBV5-1 and TRBJ1-2; D unresolved. The CDR3 extends over 13 amino acids. V dropped 4 bases and J dropped 4 bases, with 11 bases sitting between them. Germline V CDR1 and CDR2: SGHRS, YFSETQ. The chain's CDR3 is CASSLGGTYGYTF. In nucleotides, the CDR3 is TGCGCCAGCAGCCTCGGCGGTACCTATGGCTACACCTTC.

The V and J genes are TRBV9 and TRBJ2-3; D gene ambiguous. V was trimmed by 4 bases and J by 2 bases, leaving 14 bases between them. The CDR3 is 15 amino acids. The germline V gene has CDR1 SGDLS and CDR2 YYNGEE. The CDR3 region has the DNA TGTGCCAGCAGCACGGGCACCGTGGACACAGATACGCAGTATTTT. It is translated as CASSTGTVDTDTQYF. Full variable domain (missing parts from reference TRBV9 and TRBJ2-3): DSGVTQTPKHLITATGQRVTLRCSPRSGDLSVYWYQQSLDQGLQFLIQYYNGEERAKGNILERFSAQQFPDLHSELNLSSLELGDSALYFCASSTGTVDTDTQYFGPGTRLTVL.

CDR3 DNA sequence: TGTGCCAGCAGCCCGACTTCTGGGGGGTTGGGCACAGATACGCAGTATTTT. Translated, it gives CASSPTSGGLGTDTQYF. The V gene is TRBV11-3, the J gene TRBJ2-3; D possibly corresponds to TRBD2 (6 bases). V was pared by 5 bases and J by 1 base, with 19 bases between. The length of the CDR3 is 17 residues. Germline values: CDR1 SGHNT, CDR2 YENEEA.

The rearrangement uses TRBV13 and TRBJ2-3, with TRBD2 matching over 10 bases. In germline, CDR1 is PRHDT, CDR2 FYEKMQ (reference sequence). J lost 4 bases, V lost 0 bases, and 4 bases had no gene match. This CDR3 comprises 16 residues. CDR3 sequence (DNA): TGTGCCAGCAGCTTAGGGGCTAGCGGGGGCCCAGATACGCAGTATTTT. This encodes CASSLGASGGPDTQYF.

The chain combines TRBV7-9 with TRBJ2-5, with D tentatively TRBD1 (6 bases). This CDR3 comprises 16 residues. V was shortened by 2 bases and J by 1 base, with 14 bases between the two germline ends. Germline lookup yields CDR1 SEHNR and CDR2 FQNEAQ (reference sequence). CDR3 protein: CASSLRQPGAQETQYF. The DNA of the CDR3 is TGTGCCAGCAGCTTAAGGCAACCAGGGGCCCAAGAGACCCAGTACTTC.

In its sample, this clone was seen a few times. The chain uses TRBV2 and TRBJ2-1, with no clear D. Germline V gene lookup returns CDR1 SNHLY and CDR2 FYNNEI. The CDR3 consists of 13 residues. Trimming took off 6 bases at V and 6 bases at J, with 12 bases between the two ends. CDR3 in amino acids: CASSYLTPNEQFF. As DNA, the CDR3 is TGTGCCAGCAGCTACCTCACCCCCAATGAGCAGTTCTTC.

This sequence joins TRBV7-2 and TRBJ2-3; D assignment may be TRBD1 or TRBD2 (5 bases each). Trimming pared 1 base from V and 6 bases from J, leaving 17 bases between. This CDR3 is 16 amino acids long. Per germline, CDR1 SGHTA and CDR2 FQGNSA. The chain's CDR3 is CASSLVGETYTDTQYF. As DNA, the CDR3 is TGTGCCAGCAGCTTAGTGGGGGAGACATACACGGATACGCAGTATTTT.

The CDR3 protein is CASSKQGSRETQYF. CDR3 sequence (DNA): TGTGCCAGCAGCAAACAGGGTTCCCGAGAGACCCAGTACTTC. The chain uses TRBV21-1 and TRBJ2-5; TRBD1 reflects the table's D call only, with no check against the DNA. TRBV21-1 is a known pseudogene. This CDR3 is built from 14 residues.

The rearrangement joins TRBV5-1 to TRBJ1-5; TRBD1 matches 10 bases. Germline V lookup: CDR1 SGHRS, CDR2 YFSETQ. Losses at the gene ends were 4 bases for V and 3 bases for J; bases not matched to a gene: 10. The CDR3 spans 17 residues. CDR3 amino acids: CASSPGTGDFVNQPQHF. The CDR3 DNA reads TGCGCCAGCAGCCCGGGGACAGGGGATTTCGTCAATCAGCCCCAGCATTTT.

The chain has TRBV6-6 and TRBJ2-7; 9 bases are a match to TRBD2. After removal of 0 bases from V and 3 bases from J, the junction contained 6 bases not matched to a gene. This CDR3 contains 16 residues. CDR1 and CDR2 (germline): MNHNY, SVGAGI (reference sequence). The CDR3 protein is CASSYSSPAGGYEQYF. DNA of the CDR3: TGTGCCAGCAGTTACTCGAGCCCAGCGGGAGGCTACGAGCAGTACTTC.

The chain employs TRBV2 and TRBJ1-2; D uncertain. The CDR3 loop spans 16 amino acids. V was trimmed by 3 bases and J by 8 bases, leaving 22 bases between them. Germline assignment: CDR1 SNHLY and CDR2 FYNNEI. CDR3 amino acids: CASSDTSSPGLRGYTF. CDR3 DNA sequence: TGTGCCAGCAGTGATACCTCATCGCCGGGTTTACGGGGCTACACCTTC.

This sequence joins TRBV30 and TRBJ2-1, with TRBD1 matching over 7 bases. Germline assignment: CDR1 GTSNPN and CDR2 SVGIG (reference sequence). Unmatched junction bases numbered 7, after V lost 3 bases and J lost 8 bases. The CDR3 is 13 amino acids. CDR3 in amino acids: CAWSLQGWDEQFF. For the CDR3, the DNA is TGTGCCTGGAGCTTACAGGGGTGGGATGAGCAGTTCTTC.

The V call is TRBV27, the J call TRBJ1-2; 7 bases fit TRBD1. Germline V gene sequence: CDR1 MNHEY, CDR2 SMNVEV (reference sequence). The trim removed 6 bases at V and 3 bases at J, leaving 4 bases unmatched. The CDR3 loop spans 13 amino acids. CDR3: CASRSGTDYGYTF. The CDR3 DNA follows: TGTGCCAGCAGGTCCGGGACAGACTATGGCTACACCTTC.

The rearrangement joins TRBV6-1 to TRBJ2-7, with unresolved D. Germline V gene data show CDR1 as MNHNS and CDR2 as SASEGT. The CDR3 contains 13 residues. V was clipped by 3 bases and J by 0 bases, with 6 bases between them. The CDR3 nucleotides read TGTGCCAGCAGTGAGGAGTTCTCCTACGAGCAGTACTTC. It specifies CASSEEFSYEQYF.

J is TRBJ2-7 and V is TRBV25-1; TRBD1 is a possible D gene (5 bases). Germline CDR1 and CDR2: MGHDK and SYGVNS. V lost 4 bases to trimming and J lost 6 bases, with 13 bases between them. This CDR3 region has 13 residues. The CDR3 here is CASSGQVGAEQYF. The CDR3 DNA sequence: TGTGCCAGCAGTGGTCAGGTTGGGGCCGAGCAGTACTTC.

The V gene is TRBV7-9, the J gene TRBJ2-1; D might be TRBD2 (6 bases). Germline assignment: CDR1 SEHNR and CDR2 FQNEAQ (reference sequence). V was cut by 1 base and J by 8 bases, with 12 bases left in between. This CDR3 is built from 14 residues. The CDR3 spells CASSLGGVADEQFF. The CDR3 coding sequence is TGTGCCAGCAGCTTAGGGGGGGTTGCGGATGAGCAGTTCTTC.

This chain uses TRBV4-2 with TRBJ2-1; D may be TRBD1 or TRBD2 (5 bases each). Trimming shortened V by 4 bases and J by 10 bases, and 17 bases separated the two germline ends. Germline lookup yields CDR1 LGHNA and CDR2 YNFKEQ. The CDR3 extends over 14 amino acids. CDR3 DNA sequence: TGTGCCAGCAGCCCTGAATTGTGGGGCGGGGAGCAGTTCTTC. It encodes CASSPELWGGEQFF.

This chain connects TRBV4-1 to TRBJ1-3; TRBD1 might be the D (5 bases). Germline V lookup: CDR1 MGHRA, CDR2 YSYEKL. Deletions cut 0 bases from V and 6 bases from J, with 15 bases between. CDR3 size: 16 residues. The CDR3 DNA reads as TGCGCCAGCAGCCAAGAGGGGGTTGTAGCCTCAAACACCATATATTTT. It codes for CASSQEGVVASNTIYF.

The count of this clone is one. The J gene is TRBJ1-6, the V gene TRBV7-9, with D possibly being TRBD1 (6 bases). This CDR3 is 15 amino acids long. Germline CDR1 and CDR2: SEHNR and FQNEAQ (reference sequence). V lost 5 bases and J lost 4, with 12 bases in between. The CDR3 DNA reads TGTGCCAGCAGCGGCCGGGACAATTATAATTCACCCCTCCACTTT. Its protein product is CASSGRDNYNSPLHF.

The chain carries TRBV7-9 and TRBJ2-5, with D possibly matching TRBD2 (6 bases). V was trimmed by 4 bases and J by 4 bases, leaving 13 bases between them. Germline V gene sequence: CDR1 SEHNR, CDR2 FQNEAQ (reference sequence). The CDR3 has 14 residues. In DNA, the CDR3 is TGTGCCAGCAGCTATCCCCTGGGGGGAGAGACCCAGTACTTC. This sequence encodes CASSYPLGGETQYF.

The chain joins TRBV6-5 to TRBJ2-1, with D perhaps assigned TRBD1 or TRBD2 (5 bases each). The CDR3 runs to 16 residues. Germline V gives CDR1 MNHEY, CDR2 SVGAGI. The germline V and J ends were trimmed by 4 bases and 6 bases, with 19 bases remaining between them. In DNA form, the CDR3 reads TGTGCCAGCAGTTCCGCCCCTTGGGGACGAGTCAATGAGCAGTTCTTC. Protein: CASSSAPWGRVNEQFF.

This rearrangement joins TRBV7-2 to TRBJ2-1; the match to TRBD1 covers 7 bases. The V segment lost 5 bases and the J segment 6 bases; nucleotides outside the gene matches: 10. CDR3 length equals 15 residues. Germline V CDR1 and CDR2: SGHTA, FQGNSA. This CDR3 is CASSPWAGGINEQFF. The CDR3 DNA follows: TGTGCCAGCAGCCCATGGGCAGGGGGAATCAATGAGCAGTTCTTC.

This sequence joins TRBV4-1 and TRBJ2-5, with TRBD1 identical over 7 bases. V trimming: 4 bases; J trimming: 3 bases; junction bases outside the gene matches: 8. This CDR3 spans 15 amino acids. Germline V lookup: CDR1 MGHRA, CDR2 YSYEKL. The CDR3 bases are TGCGCCAGCAGCCCTCTCGGGACAGTTGAAGAGACCCAGTACTTC. Protein: CASSPLGTVEETQYF.

The genes are TRBV7-9 and TRBJ2-3; 10 bases are shared with TRBD2. V lost 3 bases, J lost 4 bases, and 10 bases stayed unmatched. The CDR3 extends over 17 amino acids. Germline CDR1 is SEHNR and CDR2 is FQNEAQ (reference sequence). CDR3 DNA: TGTGCCAGCAGCTTTGCAAGGGCTAGCGGGGGATCAGATACGCAGTATTTT. Amino acid sequence: CASSFARASGGSDTQYF.